This T cell receptor beta chain was recovered during a study of CD8+CD57+ T cells in acquired aplastic anemia (dated 2018 in TCRdb). Some background on the complete study: On average, sorted CD4+ and CD8+ cells yielded 3.2 ug of extracted DNA, with a range of roughly 0.17 to 27.4 ug. An average of roughly 10 million reads for CD4+ cells and approximately 11 million reads for CD8+ cells was obtained from healthy donor samples. Results and caveats for the whole study, not just this receptor: No significant difference in CD8+ Simpson's diversity was found between patients and healthy controls (P=0.060). Some 30 CD8+ CDR3 sequences were shared between patients and controls but appeared highly expressed in patients and within their immunodominant clones.

Genomic DNA was used as template for profiling of TCR beta VDJ combinations and CDR3 sequences. An Illumina HiSeq 2000 was the platform used for TCR repertoire sequencing. For the original study's pipeline: TRBV/TRBJ rearrangement plots, CDR3 size and DJ length profiles, and Simpson's diversity index were used to evaluate the repertoires. The most abundant DNA sequence in the deep sequencing data was taken as the immunodominant clone. CDR3 amino acid sequences were checked for sharing across subjects and were also compared against the VDJdb database and published repertoires. The public reads were run again by TCRdb, first through fastp at Q25 and then through MiXCR, and only productive beta chains were kept. One record per CDR3 amino acid sequence lists the most common genes and DNA. For this entry, the V and J calls and clone size follow TCRdb and not the study's own pipeline. Across this sample there are 100,000 to 150,000 distinct CDR3 sequences, with less than 45% seen only once. The top ten constitute less than 8.5% of the sample.

TCR repertoires of sorted CD4+ and CD8+ blood T cells from severe aplastic anemia patients and healthy subjects were deep-sequenced in the study. Ficoll-Paque density gradient centrifugation was used to isolate peripheral blood mononuclear cells. Before DNA extraction, CD4+ and CD8+ T cells were sorted with FACS or magnetic beads. To note about this clonotype: What this receptor recognizes is not known. Per-nucleotide qualities are absent, and no much larger clonotype sits a single base away.

CDR1 and CDR2, looked up from the germline V gene, are SQVTM and ANQGSEA. Unmatched junction bases come to 5, with V trimmed by 3 bases and J by 5 bases. The CDR3 sequence holds 14 residues, the cysteine and phenylalanine included. The retained sequence is limited to the CDR3, 42 bases, with the frame set at the first base. This TCR was recovered from a human donor in good health, serving as a control. Sequencing was performed on sorted CD4+, CD8+, or CD8+CD57+ T cells (not recorded which) from PBMCs. The rearranged chain carries TRBV29-1 and TRBJ2-1; TRBD2 agrees with 9 junctional bases. CDR3 loop: CSVEVAGEDNEQFF. The nucleotide sequence is given as TGCAGCGTTGAGGTAGCGGGGGAAGACAATGAGCAGTTCTTC.